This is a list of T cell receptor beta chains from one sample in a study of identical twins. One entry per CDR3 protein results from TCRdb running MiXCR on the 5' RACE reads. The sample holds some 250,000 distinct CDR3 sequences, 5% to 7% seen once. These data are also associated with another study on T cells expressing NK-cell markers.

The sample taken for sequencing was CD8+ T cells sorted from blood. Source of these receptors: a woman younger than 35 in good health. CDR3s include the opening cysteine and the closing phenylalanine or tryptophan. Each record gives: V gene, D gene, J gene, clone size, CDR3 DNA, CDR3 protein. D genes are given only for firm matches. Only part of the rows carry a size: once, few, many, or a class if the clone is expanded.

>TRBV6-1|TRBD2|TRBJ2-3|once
TGTGCCAGCAGCAAAAGAAGTCGCGGGGGAACAGATACGCAGTATTTT
CASSKRSRGGTDTQYF
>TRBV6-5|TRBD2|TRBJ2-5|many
TGTGCCAGCAGTTACTCGGCCCATTTAGCGGGAGCGAAAGAGACCCAGTACTTC
CASSYSAHLAGAKETQYF
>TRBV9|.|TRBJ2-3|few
TGTGCCAGCAGCGTATTCGGGGGAAACACAGATACGCAGTATTTT
CASSVFGGNTDTQYF
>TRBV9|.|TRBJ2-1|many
TGTGCCAGCAGCGTATCTGGCAATGAGCAGTTCTTC
CASSVSGNEQFF
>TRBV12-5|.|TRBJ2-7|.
TGTGCTAGTGGTTTGGACCGCTACGAGCAGTACTTC
CASGLDRYEQYF
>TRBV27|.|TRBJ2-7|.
TGTGCCAGCAGTTTGACCGACTCGTTCTCCTACGAGCAGTACTTC
CASSLTDSFSYEQYF
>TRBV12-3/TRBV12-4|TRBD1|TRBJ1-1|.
TGTGCCAGCAGAAAGGACAGGTATGAAGCTTTCTTT
CASRKDRYEAFF
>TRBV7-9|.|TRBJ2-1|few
TGTGCCAGCAGCACCGGGACGAGGAACGTTCTGGAGCAGTTCTTC
CASSTGTRNVLEQFF
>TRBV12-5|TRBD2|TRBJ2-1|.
TGTGCTAGTGGTCCCCTAGCGGGAGGGCGTGAGCAGTTCTTC
CASGPLAGGREQFF
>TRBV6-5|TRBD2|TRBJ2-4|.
TGTGCCAGCAGTTTTCCTAGCGGGAGTTCAAACATTCAGTACTTC
CASSFPSGSSNIQYF
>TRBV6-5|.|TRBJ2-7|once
TGTGCCAGCAGCTTACTAGCAGGAGTCTACGAGCAGTACTTC
CASSLLAGVYEQYF
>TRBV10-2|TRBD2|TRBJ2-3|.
TGCGCCAGCAGTGCGTACTGGCGGGGGTACACAGATACGCAGTATTTT
CASSAYWRGYTDTQYF
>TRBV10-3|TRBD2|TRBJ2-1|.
TGTGCCATCAGTGACCTTAGCGGGAGAGGGAATGAGCAGTTCTTC
CAISDLSGRGNEQFF
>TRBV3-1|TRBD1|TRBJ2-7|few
TGTGCCAGCAGTCAACCGGGACAGGGGACCCACGAGCAGTACTTC
CASSQPGQGTHEQYF
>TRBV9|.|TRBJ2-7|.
TGTGCCAGCAGCGTAGCGGCTGCCTCCTACGAGCAGTACTTC
CASSVAAASYEQYF
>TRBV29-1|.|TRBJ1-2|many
TGCAGCGACGGGTACTATGGCTACACCTTC
CSDGYYGYTF
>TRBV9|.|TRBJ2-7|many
TGTGCCAGCAGCGTTGCGTTTTCCTCCACCTACGAGCAGTACTTC
CASSVAFSSTYEQYF
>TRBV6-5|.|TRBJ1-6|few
TGTGCCAGCAGTTACCTCGAGGGTACCGGAGATTCACCCCTCCACTTT
CASSYLEGTGDSPLHF
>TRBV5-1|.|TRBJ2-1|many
TGCGCCAGCAGCTTGGCCTCGACCGGCGATGAGCAGTTCTTC
CASSLASTGDEQFF
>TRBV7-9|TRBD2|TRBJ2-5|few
TGTGCCAGCAGGAAACTAGCGGGGGGCCAAGAGACCCAGTACTTC
CASRKLAGGQETQYF
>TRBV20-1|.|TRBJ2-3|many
TGCAGTGCTAGCACTAGCCTCAGAACAGATACGCAGTATTTT
CSASTSLRTDTQYF
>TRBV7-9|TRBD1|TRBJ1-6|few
TGTGCCAGCAGCCCGACAGGGGAAAATAATTCACCCCTCCACTTT
CASSPTGENNSPLHF
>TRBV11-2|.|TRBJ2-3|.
TGTGCCAGCAGCAAACAGGGTAGGGCAGATACGCAGTATTTT
CASSKQGRADTQYF
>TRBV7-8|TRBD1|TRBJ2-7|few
TGTGCCAGCAGCTTTCGACAGGGTGGAGAGCAGTACTTC
CASSFRQGGEQYF
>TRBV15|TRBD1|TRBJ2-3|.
TGTGCCACCAGCAGAGGGGACAGGGGGACAGATACGCAGTATTTT
CATSRGDRGTDTQYF
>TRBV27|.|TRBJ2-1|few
TGTGCCAGCAGTTTATATGAAGGTTTTGCCAATGAGCAGTTCTTC
CASSLYEGFANEQFF
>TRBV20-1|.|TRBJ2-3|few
TGCAGTGCTACCGGGTCCCCCCGGGATACGCAGTATTTT
CSATGSPRDTQYF
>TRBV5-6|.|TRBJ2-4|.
TGTGCCAGCAGCTGGGGGCCGGGGATAAACATTCAGTACTTC
CASSWGPGINIQYF
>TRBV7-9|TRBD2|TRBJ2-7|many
TGTGCCAGCAGTCCTAGCGGTTCCGGGAGTCTGAACGAGCAGTACTTC
CASSPSGSGSLNEQYF
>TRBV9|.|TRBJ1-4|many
TGTGCCAGCAGCGAGGGAGAAAAACTGTTTTTT
CASSEGEKLFF
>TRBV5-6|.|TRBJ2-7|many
TGTGCCAGCAGCTTGGGGGGCGACAGCTACGAGCAGTACTTC
CASSLGGDSYEQYF
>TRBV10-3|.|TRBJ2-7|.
TGTGCCATCAGTGAGTCGGGAGCGGACAGCTCCTACGAGCAGTACTTC
CAISESGADSSYEQYF
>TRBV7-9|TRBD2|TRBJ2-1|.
TGTGCCAGCAGCTTATCGGTCGCTAGCGGACATAATGAGCAGTTCTTC
CASSLSVASGHNEQFF
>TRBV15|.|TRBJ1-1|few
TGTGCCACCAGCAGAGAACTGGGGATGGCTGAAGCTTTCTTT
CATSRELGMAEAFF
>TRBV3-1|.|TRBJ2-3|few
TGTGCCAGCAGCCCCTCGTGGACGGGACCAGATACGCAGTATTTT
CASSPSWTGPDTQYF
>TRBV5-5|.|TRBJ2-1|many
TGTGCCAGCGCGTTATCTCAGCCCTACAATGAGCAGTTCTTC
CASALSQPYNEQFF
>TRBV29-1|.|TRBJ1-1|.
TGCAGCGTTACCGGACATCACACTGAAGCTTTCTTT
CSVTGHHTEAFF
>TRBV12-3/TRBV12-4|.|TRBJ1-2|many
TGTGCCAGCAGTTTCGGGGGTGGCTACACCTTC
CASSFGGGYTF
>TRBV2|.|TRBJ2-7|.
TGTGCCAGCAGTGATGACTACGAGCAGTACTTC
CASSDDYEQYF
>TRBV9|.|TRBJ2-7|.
TGTGCCAGCAGCGTAGGGGTAGGGGAGCAGTACTTC
CASSVGVGEQYF
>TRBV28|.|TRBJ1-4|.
TGTGCCATGAGCCCCGGGCTCCTAGACTGGGCACTGCTTTTT
CAMSPGLLDWALLF
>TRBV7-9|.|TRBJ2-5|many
TGTGCCAGCAGCCGCGGCTTAGAAGAGACCCAGTACTTC
CASSRGLEETQYF
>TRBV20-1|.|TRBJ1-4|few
TGCAGTGCTAGTTCCGCGGCAACTAATGAAAAACTGTTTTTT
CSASSAATNEKLFF
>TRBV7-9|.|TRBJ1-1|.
TGTGCCAGCAGCCTAGGGCCGGATGAAGCTTTCTTT
CASSLGPDEAFF